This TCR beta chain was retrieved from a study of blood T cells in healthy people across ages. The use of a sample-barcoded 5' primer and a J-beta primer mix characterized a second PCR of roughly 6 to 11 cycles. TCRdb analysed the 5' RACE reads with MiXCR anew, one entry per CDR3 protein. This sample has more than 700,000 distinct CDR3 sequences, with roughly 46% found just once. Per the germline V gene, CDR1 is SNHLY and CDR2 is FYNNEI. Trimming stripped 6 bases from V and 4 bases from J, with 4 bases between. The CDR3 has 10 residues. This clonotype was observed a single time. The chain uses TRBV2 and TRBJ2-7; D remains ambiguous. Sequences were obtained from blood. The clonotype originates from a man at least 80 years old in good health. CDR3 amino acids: CASRWYEQYF. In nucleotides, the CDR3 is TGTGCCAGCAGATGGTACGAGCAGTACTTC.